This entry is about one T cell receptor (beta chain). This entry belongs to a study of CD8 T cells in Susac syndrome. As for the study in general: Patients with Susac syndrome were therapy-naive, treated with corticosteroids, or treated with intravenous immunoglobulin alone when blood was collected.

Random hexamers were used to reverse transcribe the RNA input (roughly 0.5 to 1 ug). TCRdb called the immunoSEQ multiplex PCR reads again in MiXCR, with one record for every CDR3 protein. Of 200,000 to 300,000 distinct CDR3 sequences in the sample, almost 97% are singletons; the top ten hold 0.095% to 0.12%. This CDR3 has 13 residues. Looked up from germline, CDR1 is GTSNPN and CDR2 is SVGIG (reference sequence). V was shortened by 0 bases and J by 5 bases, with 10 bases between the two germline ends. V and J are TRBV30 and TRBJ1-1; D might be TRBD1 (5 bases). This TCR was sampled from a human donor with Susac syndrome. Sequenced: CD4+ T cells from PBMCs. As DNA, the CDR3 is TGTGCCTGGAGTGTTGGGGGTGGAACTGAAGCTTTCTTT. It encodes CAWSVGGGTEAFF.